This T cell receptor (beta chain) comes out of a study of cytomegalovirus exposure and HLA in healthy donors. Broader study findings: Accurate predictions that matched the HLA-A and HLA-B alleles of most subjects were reportedly made from TCR beta sequences.

V lost 1 base and J lost 2; bases outside the gene matches: 11. From germline, CDR1 is SQVTM and CDR2 ANQGSEA. This CDR3 has 16 amino acids. For this clone: Its antigen is not known.

Although they were nominally healthy when sampled, donors likely had unrecorded immune exposures. PCR amplification relied on 60 Vbeta primers (plus 13 Jbeta primers). The table came from immunoSEQ multiplex PCR; TCRdb's copy has only in-frame clones and leaves some out. The sample lists about 140,000 clones, around 85% occurring once. The source is a female donor in good health and CMV-seronegative. The sample consisted of PBMCs. V gene TRBV29-1 combines with J gene TRBJ2-7; TRBD2 agrees at 7 bases. CDR3 DNA sequence: TGCAGCGTTGAAGGAGGTCTAGCGGATCAGACCTACGAGCAGTACTTC. The encoded protein is CSVEGGLADQTYEQYF.